This T cell receptor beta chain was recorded in a study of STAT5B mutations in CD4+ large granular lymphocyte leukemia. In the study's own analysis: Lowest detectable productive clonotype frequency was 2.59 x 10-5. The data were produced by immunoSEQ multiplex PCR, yet TCRdb's version contains in-frame clones alone and is incomplete. For V, J and clone size, that table is used; D and trimming come from the DNA. The data contain fewer than 45,000 clones, approximately 84% of them seen just once; the ten biggest clones take up 0.3% to 0.35%. Germline CDR1 and CDR2: SGHTA and FQGNSA. The CDR3 is 12 amino acids. V lost 0 bases to trimming and J lost 8 bases, with 7 bases between them. Concerning this clone: Its antigen is as yet unknown.

Study results and caveats: TRBV06-family usage was enriched in top patient clones (8/27) versus controls (2/35).

V and J are TRBV7-2 and TRBJ1-2; D may be TRBD1 (6 bases). Source material: CD4+ T cells from blood buffy coats. This receptor was taken from a human donor in good health. The CDR3 coding sequence is TGTGCCAGCAGCTTAGCCGACAGGGGCTACACCTTC. Translated, it gives CASSLADRGYTF.